This T cell receptor beta chain was recovered during a study of blood T cell repertoires in COVID-19 (dated by TCRdb to 2018 to 2021). In the study overall: The collaborator samples originated in the United States, Italy and Spain and spanned the acute and convalescent phases of COVID-19. The material from the prospective study consisted of cDNA or gDNA derived from T cells, B-cell-depleted T cells, or PBMCs. Deeply sampled blood TCRbeta repertoires from subjects exposed to, actively infected with, or recovered from COVID-19 were included in the dataset. The repertoires were made available in a free public database intended to serve as a resource for research on the immune response to SARS-CoV-2. The samples were drawn from two sources: the first 160 participants of the ongoing ImmuneRACE study, and 1,000 to 1,500 subjects contributed by 6 global collaborators. Nearly every sample came with metadata listing a de-identified subject ID, COVID-19 status, age in years and sex. Where HLA class I and class II types were available, the types were taken from metadata supplied by the sample provider, not from assay-based typing.

Results the study describes overall, beyond this receptor: The quantity of clinical and demographic metadata differed by source and by participant and was supplied without curation.

The germline V and J ends show losses of 6 bases and 5 bases respectively, and no gene match explains 8 bases of the junction. CDR1 and CDR2 were assigned from the germline V gene (reference sequence) as LNHDA and SQIVND. The CDR3 spans 15 residues, from the cysteine through the phenylalanine. The entry retains the CDR3 DNA only, 45 bases that are in frame from base 1. The collaborating institutions used their own protocols to collect whole blood in K2EDTA tubes. For TCRbeta analysis, collaborators shipped samples in one of three forms: frozen whole blood, isolated PBMCs, or DNA extracted from either of those sample types. This clone is considered medium-sized (0.01 to 0.1%). No antigen is known for it. No clone much larger than this one lies a single base away; base qualities are absent. The immunoSEQ Assay, a bias-controlled multiplex PCR, was used to amplify TCRbeta CDR3 regions from genomic DNA. The authors' analysis ran thus. The number of nucleated cells in each sample was estimated from the amplification of reference gene primers within the assay. Sequence reads were collapsed and filtered to measure the absolute abundance of every unique TCRbeta CDR3 rearrangement. For each sample, productive Simpson clonality was calculated by taking the square root of Simpson's diversity index across productive rearrangements. The table was pulled from immuneACCESS by TCRdb, which kept in-frame rearrangements only. Such tables lose some clones; where checked, under half of the loss comes from unresolved V genes, and the rest has no known cause. V and J calls and clone size come straight from that table; D and trimming were deduced from the DNA. Within this sample are roughly 100,000 clones, with roughly nine tenths of them counted one time only. Jointly, the top ten make up approximately 5.6% of the sample.

What was sequenced was peripheral blood. The chain employs TRBV19 and TRBJ2-2, with 8 bases aligning to TRBD2. This clonotype was sampled from a human donor in a cohort sampled during active COVID-19. The CDR3 here reads CASRSRGALTGELFF. The sequenced DNA is TGTGCCAGTAGATCGCGGGGGGCATTAACCGGGGAGCTGTTTTTT.